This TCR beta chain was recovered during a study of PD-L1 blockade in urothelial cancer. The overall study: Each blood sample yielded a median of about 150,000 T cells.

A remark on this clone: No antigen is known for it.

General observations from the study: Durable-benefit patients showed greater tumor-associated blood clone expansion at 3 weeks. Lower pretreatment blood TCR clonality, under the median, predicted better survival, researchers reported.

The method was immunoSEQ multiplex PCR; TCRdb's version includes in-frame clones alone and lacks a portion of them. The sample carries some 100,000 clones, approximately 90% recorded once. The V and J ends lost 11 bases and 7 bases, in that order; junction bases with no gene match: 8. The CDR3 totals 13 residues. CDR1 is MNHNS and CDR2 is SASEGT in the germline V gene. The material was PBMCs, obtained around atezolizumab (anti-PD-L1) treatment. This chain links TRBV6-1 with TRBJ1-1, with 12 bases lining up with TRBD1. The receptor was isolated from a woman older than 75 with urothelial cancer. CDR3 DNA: TGTGCCGTCGACCGGGACAGGGGGCGTGAAGCTTTCTTT. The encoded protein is CAVDRDRGREAFF.